This entry features one T cell receptor beta chain sequence. The antigen is unknown. CDR1 and CDR2 from the germline V gene are SGHNT and YYREEE (reference sequence). V was pared by 4 bases and J by 4 bases, with 20 bases between. The CDR3 is 16 amino acids. Using immunoSEQ multiplex PCR, the repertoire was profiled, and TCRdb retains in-frame clones only, with some absent. This sample has roughly 80,000 clones, with approximately 91% found just once. This entry comes from a study of cytomegalovirus exposure and HLA in healthy donors. General study points: TCR beta chains numbering 150 to 200 were designated cytomegalovirus-associated. Reports showed the classifier diagnosing cytomegalovirus status with high specificity and sensitivity.

Separate from the 666-subject first cohort, the roughly 110-subject validation cohort was the one that the donors belonged to. The sequencing input was PBMCs. The chain recombines TRBV5-4 with TRBJ2-5; D perhaps matches TRBD2 (6 bases). This receptor was identified in a man aged 25 to 45 in good health and CMV-seronegative. CDR3 in DNA: TGTGCCAGCAGCCCCGGTCCCGACGGGAGTGGAGAGACCCAGTACTTC. Translation gives CASSPGPDGSGETQYF. The complete variable domain, with remaining parts taken from reference TRBV5-4 and TRBJ2-5, reads ETGVTQSPTHLIKTRGQQVTLRCSSQSGHNTVSWYQQALGQGPQFIFQYYREEENGRGNFPPRFSGLQFPNYSSELNVNALELDDSALYLCASSPGPDGSGETQYFGPGTRLLVL.